This TCR beta chain was captured in a study of Graves' ophthalmopathy and Graves' hyperthyroidism. From RNA, the CDR3 regions of TCR beta chains were amplified and sequenced. Amplification began with first-round RT-PCR using HTBI primers, then second-round multiplex PCR was performed. TCRdb itself ran the multiplex PCR reads through MiXCR, one entry per CDR3 protein. The sample lists about 660,000 distinct CDR3 sequences, roughly 39% occurring once. V lost 3 bases and J lost 4; bases outside the gene matches: 6. Germline CDR1 SGDLS, CDR2 YYNGEE. The CDR3 contains 15 residues. The table lists this clonotype with many counts. Moderate-to-severe activity, CAS at least 3, NOSPECS at least 4 and duration under 3 months characterized donors with ophthalmopathy.

This TCR was sampled from an adult man with Graves' ophthalmopathy. V and J are TRBV9 and TRBJ2-2; 7 positions match TRBD2. Source material: peripheral blood. CDR3 residues: CASSAGLDPTGELFF. CDR3 sequence (DNA): TGTGCCAGCAGCGCAGGACTAGATCCCACCGGGGAGCTGTTTTTT.